What follows describes a single T cell receptor (beta chain). These data are taken from a study of T-cell reconstitution after alpha-beta-depleted transplantation in children. A TCRbeta library incorporating unique molecular identifiers was prepared. MiXCR, applied by TCRdb to the PCR reads, yields one record per CDR3 protein. Altogether over 300,000 distinct CDR3 sequences are present, approximately 10% being singletons, with the ten largest covering approximately 2.3%. The V and J ends lost 4 bases and 8 bases respectively, with 14 bases between them. This CDR3 has 13 residues. Germline V gene data show CDR1 as GTSNPN and CDR2 as SVGIG (reference sequence).

This material consisted of PBMCs from the stem cell graft donor, taken from the stem cell graft. The receptor was isolated from a human donor who donated a stem cell graft to a child with acute lymphoblastic leukemia. The V gene is TRBV30, the J gene TRBJ1-4, with D possibly TRBD1 on 5 matching bases. The CDR3 DNA sequence: TGTGCCTGGAAGGGGCAGGAGAACGAAAAACTGTTTTTT. Translating it yields CAWKGQENEKLFF.